The 7 T cell receptor beta chains reported below all come from one sample, sequenced in a study of blood T cell repertoires in COVID-19. The data were produced by immunoSEQ multiplex PCR, yet TCRdb's version contains in-frame clones alone and is incomplete. In the table there are roughly 150,000 clones, around 75% of which are singletons. The sequenced sample consisted of peripheral blood. Source of these receptors: a woman of 80 years or more with acute or convalescent COVID-19.

V and J are TRBV5-4 and TRBJ2-7, with a tentative D call TRBD1 (5 bases). This CDR3 is 14 amino acids long. Germline assignment: CDR1 SGHNT and CDR2 YYREEE (reference sequence). Trimming cost V 0 bases and J 4 bases, with 11 bases left between them. The CDR3 nucleotides are TGTGCCAGCAGCTTGGAACAGGCCCCTTACGAGCAGTACTTC. Its translation: CASSLEQAPYEQYF.

The gene calls are TRBV19 and TRBJ2-7; 9 nucleotides line up with TRBD1. J was trimmed by 3 bases and V by 5 bases; bases with no gene match: 11. There are 16 residues in the CDR3. The germline V gene encodes CDR1 LNHDA and CDR2 SQIVND (reference sequence). The CDR3 DNA is TGTGCCAGTAGTTCCCTCTTCCGGGACAGGGACTACGAGCAGTACTTC. Residues: CASSSLFRDRDYEQYF.

This clone was seen repeatedly, ten times or more. The chain has TRBV7-8 and TRBJ2-3; D gene ambiguous. Germline V CDR1 and CDR2: SGHVS, FQNEAQ. V lost 1 base, J lost 2 bases, and 10 bases lay in between. The CDR3 contains 15 residues. The CDR3 protein is CASSLEPAFTDTQYF. As DNA, the CDR3 is TGTGCCAGCAGCTTAGAACCAGCGTTCACAGATACGCAGTATTTT.

The chain has TRBV18 and TRBJ1-3; the D is unclear. Per the germline V gene, CDR1 is KGHSH and CDR2 is LQKENI. This CDR3 region has 12 residues. V lost 3 bases to trimming and J lost 8 bases, with 8 bases between them. CDR3 coding DNA: TGTGCCAGCTCACCCTTCGGGGACACCATATATTTT. Protein: CASSPFGDTIYF. The entire variable domain, with the rest obtained from reference TRBV18 and TRBJ1-3, is as follows: NAGVMQNPRHLVRRRGQEARLRCSPMKGHSHVYWYRQLPEEGLKFMVYLQKENIIDESGMPKERFSAEFPKEGPSILRIQQVVRGDSAAYFCASSPFGDTIYFGEGSWLTVV.

The chain is built from TRBV3-1 (or the pseudogene TRBV3-2) and TRBJ1-1; D possibly corresponds to TRBD1 (5 bases). The V and J ends lost 0 bases and 4 bases respectively, with 27 bases between them. Germline CDR1 LGHDT, CDR2 YNNKEL (reference sequence). The CDR3 totals 20 residues. The CDR3 DNA reads as TGTGCCAGCAGCCAAGAAGAGAGTGTCGGCGGGGCCTTGGGGAGCACTGAAGCTTTCTTT. Protein product: CASSQEESVGGALGSTEAFF.

This clone was observed once. The chain employs TRBV18 and TRBJ2-5; D not certain. This CDR3 comprises 13 residues. The germline V and J ends were trimmed by 0 bases and 4 bases, with 6 bases remaining between them. CDR1 KGHSH and CDR2 LQKENI come from the germline V gene. The CDR3 bases are TGTGCCAGCTCACCACCGAGTTCAGAGACCCAGTACTTC. It codes for CASSPPSSETQYF.

This clone was counted between two and nine times. This chain links TRBV7-9 with TRBJ2-7; weak D call: TRBD2 (6 bases). Germline V CDR1 and CDR2: SEHNR, FQNEAQ (reference sequence). Trimming cost V 5 bases and J 0 bases, with 17 bases left between them. The CDR3 covers 16 residues. The CDR3 bases are TGTGCCAGCAGCCCCTGGCGTGGGAGGACCTCCTACGAGCAGTACTTC. It encodes CASSPWRGRTSYEQYF.